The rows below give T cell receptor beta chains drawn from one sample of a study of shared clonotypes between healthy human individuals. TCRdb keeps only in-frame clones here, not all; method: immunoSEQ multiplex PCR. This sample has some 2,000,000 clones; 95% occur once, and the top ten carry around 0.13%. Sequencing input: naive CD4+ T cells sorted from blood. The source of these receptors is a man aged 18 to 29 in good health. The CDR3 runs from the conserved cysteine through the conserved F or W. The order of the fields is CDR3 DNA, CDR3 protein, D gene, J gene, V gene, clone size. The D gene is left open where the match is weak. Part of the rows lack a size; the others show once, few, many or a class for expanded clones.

TGCGCCAGCAGCAGAACCGGGACCCTCGGCGAAGAGGATGAGCAGTTCTTC,CASSRTGTLGEEDEQFF,NA,TRBJ2-1,TRBV5-1,NA
TGTGCCAGCAGCGAAAATCGCCAAGACAGGGTGAACACCGGGGAGCTGTTTTTT,CASSENRQDRVNTGELFF,TRBD1,TRBJ2-2,TRBV9,once
TGTGCCAGCAGCCTAGGACTAGCTGGAAACTCCTACGAGCAGTACTTC,CASSLGLAGNSYEQYF,TRBD2,TRBJ2-7,TRBV7-9,once
TGTGCCAGTGTCTTGGGACAGGGATATAGCAATCAGCCCCAGCATTTT,CASVLGQGYSNQPQHF,TRBD1,TRBJ1-5,TRBV28,NA
TGTGCCAGCAGTGAAATAAGGGGACCCTACGAGCAGTACTTC,CASSEIRGPYEQYF,NA,TRBJ2-7,TRBV6-1,NA
TGCGCCAGCAGCTTGGTATCGGGGAGGGCCCTTGGTGAGCAGTTCTTC,CASSLVSGRALGEQFF,TRBD2,TRBJ2-1,TRBV5-1,NA
TGTGCCAGCAGCTTGTTTGGGACAGGGAACACTGAAGCTTTCTTT,CASSLFGTGNTEAFF,TRBD1,TRBJ1-1,TRBV5-5,NA
TGTGCCAGCAGCTTAGGACTAGCGGGGTCTCAAGATACGCAGTATTTT,CASSLGLAGSQDTQYF,TRBD2,TRBJ2-3,TRBV5-4,NA
TGTGCCAGTAGCAAAGCCGGGACAGGGGAGGACTACGAGCAGTACTTC,CASSKAGTGEDYEQYF,TRBD1,TRBJ2-7,TRBV19,few
TGTGCCAGCAGTTTTCAGGGATCGGATTCACCCCTCCACTTT,CASSFQGSDSPLHF,NA,TRBJ1-6,TRBV28,NA
TGCGCCAGCAAAGAATCCCCGGTTAATAATGAAAAACTGTTTTTT,CASKESPVNNEKLFF,NA,TRBJ1-4,TRBV10-2,NA
TGCGCCAGCAGCTTGCCCCAGGAGTTTAGTGGCTACACCTTC,CASSLPQEFSGYTF,NA,TRBJ1-2,TRBV5-1,NA
TGTGCCAGTAGTATAGCAGGTCTCATTTCCGGGGAGCTGTTTTTT,CASSIAGLISGELFF,NA,TRBJ2-2,TRBV19,once
TGCAGCGTGGCCTATAAAACAGTGAACACTGAAGCTTTCTTT,CSVAYKTVNTEAFF,NA,TRBJ1-1,TRBV29-1,NA
TGTGCCAGCAGCGTAGGTGAGGGGTGGGCTGTCTCCTACAATGAGCAGTTCTTC,CASSVGEGWAVSYNEQFF,NA,TRBJ2-1,TRBV9,NA
TGCGCCAGCAGCCAAGATCGGCGCCAGCCCCAGCATTTT,CASSQDRRQPQHF,NA,TRBJ1-5,TRBV4-1,NA
TGTGCCAGCAGTTTAGGTCACGTGCCACCAACCCGCGACTACGAGCAGTACTTC,CASSLGHVPPTRDYEQYF,NA,TRBJ2-7,TRBV28,NA
TGTGCCAGCAGCGTAGCTGGGGAGCGGGTCAGCACAGATACGCAGTATTTT,CASSVAGERVSTDTQYF,NA,TRBJ2-3,TRBV9,NA
TGTGCCAGCGGCCCGGGACAGGGGAGAGGGCAAGAGACCCAGTACTTC,CASGPGQGRGQETQYF,TRBD1,TRBJ2-5,TRBV6-6,few
TGTGCCAGCAGCCCTGCAGGGTCCGGAGAGACCCAGTACTTC,CASSPAGSGETQYF,NA,TRBJ2-5,TRBV25-1,NA